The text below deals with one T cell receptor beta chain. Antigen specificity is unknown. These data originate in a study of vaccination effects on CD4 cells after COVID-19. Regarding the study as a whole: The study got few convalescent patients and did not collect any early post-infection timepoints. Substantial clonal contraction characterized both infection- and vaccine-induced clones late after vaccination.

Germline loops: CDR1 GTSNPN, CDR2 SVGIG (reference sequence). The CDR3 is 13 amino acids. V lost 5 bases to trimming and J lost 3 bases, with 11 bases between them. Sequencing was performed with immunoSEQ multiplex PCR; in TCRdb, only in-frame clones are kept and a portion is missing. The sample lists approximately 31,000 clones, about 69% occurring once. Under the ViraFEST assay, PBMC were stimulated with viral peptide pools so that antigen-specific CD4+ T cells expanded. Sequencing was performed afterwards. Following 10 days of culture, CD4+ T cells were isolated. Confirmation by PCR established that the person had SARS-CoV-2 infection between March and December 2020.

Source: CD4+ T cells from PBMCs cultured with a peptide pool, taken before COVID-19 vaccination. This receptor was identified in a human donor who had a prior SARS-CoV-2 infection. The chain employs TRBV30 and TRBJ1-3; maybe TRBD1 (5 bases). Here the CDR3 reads CAWEKGYGNTIYF. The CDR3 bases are TGTGCCTGGGAAAAGGGGTATGGAAACACCATATATTTT. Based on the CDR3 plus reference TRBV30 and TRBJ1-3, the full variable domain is SQTIHQWPATLVQPVGSPLSLECTVEGTSNPNLYWYRQAAGRGLQLLFYSVGIGQISSEVPQNLSASRPQDRQFILSSKKLLLSDSGFYLCAWEKGYGNTIYFGEGSWLTVV.